The source of this T cell receptor beta chain is a study of cytomegalovirus exposure and HLA in healthy donors. Overall study findings and caveats: In the 120 validation repertoires, 94% of cluster scores exceeded 0, per a later analysis.

The donors were part of the validation cohort of 100 to 150 subjects. That cohort was separate from the first cohort, which comprised about 730 subjects. Libraries were prepared by immunoSEQ multiplex PCR; TCRdb keeps only in-frame clonotypes and omits some of them. Among 130,000 to 150,000 clones listed, more than 80% were seen once. As to this clone: As yet, its antigen is unknown.

Looked up from germline, CDR1 is MNHEY and CDR2 is SMNVEV (reference sequence). The CDR3 is made up of 13 amino acids. The junction had 6 bases not matched to a gene; V was cut back by 6 bases and J by 9 bases. The sequence came from a woman in her 30s in good health and CMV-seropositive. This chain joins TRBV27 and TRBJ2-1; 9 nucleotides line up with TRBD2. Sample: PBMCs. The CDR3 region is CASRVAGAGEQFF. The CDR3 DNA is TGTGCCAGCAGGGTAGCGGGGGCGGGTGAGCAGTTCTTC.